This T cell receptor beta chain was recorded in a study of T cell repertoires in cytomegalovirus infection. Whole-study context: Well-studied HLA-B-restricted epitopes and recently identified HLA-C-restricted epitopes of CMV were both used in the study. Carrying CMV and the relevant HLA type showed in public TCR beta signatures. Study-wide points: HLA-C-restricted CMV-specific TCR beta clonotypes were dominant in the ex vivo response.

Regarding this clonotype: Its antigen is unknown.

With 2 bases removed from V and 5 bases from J, the gap between germline ends came to 18 bases. The CDR3 is 16 residues long. Germline loops: CDR1 SEHNR, CDR2 FQNEAQ (reference sequence). TCRdb fed the reads into MiXCR, producing one record per CDR3 protein. The sample has fewer than 850,000 distinct CDR3 sequences, roughly 28% seen once. Sequenced here: cultured CD8+ T cells from PBMCs, sampled from culture after CMV antigen stimulation. The gene calls are TRBV7-9 and TRBJ1-2; D gene ambiguous. The source is a human donor in good health (CMV status not recorded). Some clones in this sample may be carry-over from other donors' samples. For the CDR3, the DNA is TGTGCCAGCAGCTTACCCCGGAACGCCCACAATTATGGCTACACCTTC. Translated, it gives CASSLPRNAHNYGYTF.